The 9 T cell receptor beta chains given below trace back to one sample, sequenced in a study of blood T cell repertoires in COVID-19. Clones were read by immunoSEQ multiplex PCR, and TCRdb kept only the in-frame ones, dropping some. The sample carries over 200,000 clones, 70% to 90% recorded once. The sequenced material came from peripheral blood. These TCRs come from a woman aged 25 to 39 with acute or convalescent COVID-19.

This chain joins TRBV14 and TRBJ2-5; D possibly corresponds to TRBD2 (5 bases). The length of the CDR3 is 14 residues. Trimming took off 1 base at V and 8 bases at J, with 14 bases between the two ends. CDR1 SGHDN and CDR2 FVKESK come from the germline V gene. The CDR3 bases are TGTGCCAGCAGCCAAGCCCGGGAACCTCCTACCCAGTACTTC. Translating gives CASSQAREPPTQYF. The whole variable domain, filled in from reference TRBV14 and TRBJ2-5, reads EAGVTQFPSHSVIEKGQTVTLRCDPISGHDNLYWYRRVMGKEIKFLLHFVKESKQDESGMPNNRFLAERTGGTYSTLKVQPAELEDSGVYFCASSQAREPPTQYFGPGTRLLVL.

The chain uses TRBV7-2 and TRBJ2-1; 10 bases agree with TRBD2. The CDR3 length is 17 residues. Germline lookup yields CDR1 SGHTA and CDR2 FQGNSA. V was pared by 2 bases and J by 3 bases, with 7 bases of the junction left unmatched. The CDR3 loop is CASSLLGSGRNYNEQFF. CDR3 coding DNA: TGTGCCAGCAGCTTACTGGGTAGCGGGAGGAACTACAATGAGCAGTTCTTC. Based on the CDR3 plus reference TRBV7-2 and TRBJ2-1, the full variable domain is GAGVSQSPSNKVTEKGKDVELRCDPISGHTALYWYRQSLGQGLEFLIYFQGNSAPDKSGLPSDRFSAERTGGSVSTLTIQRTQQEDSAVYLCASSLLGSGRNYNEQFFGPGTRLTVL.

The CDR3 reads CASGRSGSYEQYF. As DNA, the CDR3 is TGTGCCAGCGGGAGGAGCGGGAGCTACGAGCAGTACTTC. The V gene is TRBV6-5, the J gene TRBJ2-7; the match to TRBD2 covers 8 bases. The J segment lost 3 bases and the V segment lost 8 bases, leaving 6 bases of the junction unmatched. This CDR3 has 13 residues. Germline V gene data show CDR1 as MNHEY and CDR2 as SVGAGI.

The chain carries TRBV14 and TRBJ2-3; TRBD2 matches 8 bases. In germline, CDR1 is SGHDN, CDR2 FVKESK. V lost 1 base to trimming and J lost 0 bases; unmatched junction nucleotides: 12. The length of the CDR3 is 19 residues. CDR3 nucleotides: TGTGCCAGCAGCCAAGCACTAGCGGAAGCCTATTCTAGCACAGATACGCAGTATTTT. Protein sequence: CASSQALAEAYSSTDTQYF. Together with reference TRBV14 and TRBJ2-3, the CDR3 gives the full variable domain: EAGVTQFPSHSVIEKGQTVTLRCDPISGHDNLYWYRRVMGKEIKFLLHFVKESKQDESGMPNNRFLAERTGGTYSTLKVQPAELEDSGVYFCASSQALAEAYSSTDTQYFGPGTRLTVL.

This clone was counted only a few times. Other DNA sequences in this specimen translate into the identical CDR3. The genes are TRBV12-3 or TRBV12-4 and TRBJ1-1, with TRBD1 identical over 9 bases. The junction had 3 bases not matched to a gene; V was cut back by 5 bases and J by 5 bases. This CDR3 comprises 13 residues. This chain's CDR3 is CASSGTGRTEAFF. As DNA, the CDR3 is TGTGCCAGCAGTGGGACAGGGCGGACTGAAGCTTTCTTT.

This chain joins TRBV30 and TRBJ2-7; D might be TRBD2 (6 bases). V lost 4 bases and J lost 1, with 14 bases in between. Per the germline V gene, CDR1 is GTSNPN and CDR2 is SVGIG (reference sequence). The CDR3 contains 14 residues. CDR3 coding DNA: TGTGCCTGGAACGGGGGACGAGGGTCCTACGAGCAGTACTTC. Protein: CAWNGGRGSYEQYF.

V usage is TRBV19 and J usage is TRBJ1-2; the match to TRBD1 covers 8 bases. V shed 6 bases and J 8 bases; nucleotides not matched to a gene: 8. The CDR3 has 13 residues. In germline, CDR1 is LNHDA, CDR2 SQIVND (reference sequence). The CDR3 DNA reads TGTGCCAGTAGCGGACAGGGATGGCGCGGCTACACCTTC. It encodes CASSGQGWRGYTF. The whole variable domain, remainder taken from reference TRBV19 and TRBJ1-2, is DGGITQSPKYLFRKEGQNVTLSCEQNLNHDAMYWYRQDPGQGLRLIYYSQIVNDFQKGDIAEGYSVSREKKESFPLTVTSAQKNPTAFYLCASSGQGWRGYTFGSGTRLTVV.

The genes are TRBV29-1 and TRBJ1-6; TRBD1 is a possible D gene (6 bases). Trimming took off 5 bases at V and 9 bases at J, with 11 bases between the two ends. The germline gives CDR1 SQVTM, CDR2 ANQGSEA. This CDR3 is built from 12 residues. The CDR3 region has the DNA TGCAGCGTTAGCACAGGGACTTCACCCCTCCACTTT. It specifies CSVSTGTSPLHF.

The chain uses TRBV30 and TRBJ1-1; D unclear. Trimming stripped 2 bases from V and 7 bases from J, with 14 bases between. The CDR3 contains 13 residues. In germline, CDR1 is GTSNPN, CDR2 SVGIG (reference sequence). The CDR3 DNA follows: TGTGCCTGGAGTCCGACGGCGGCGAGTGAAGCTTTCTTT. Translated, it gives CAWSPTAASEAFF.